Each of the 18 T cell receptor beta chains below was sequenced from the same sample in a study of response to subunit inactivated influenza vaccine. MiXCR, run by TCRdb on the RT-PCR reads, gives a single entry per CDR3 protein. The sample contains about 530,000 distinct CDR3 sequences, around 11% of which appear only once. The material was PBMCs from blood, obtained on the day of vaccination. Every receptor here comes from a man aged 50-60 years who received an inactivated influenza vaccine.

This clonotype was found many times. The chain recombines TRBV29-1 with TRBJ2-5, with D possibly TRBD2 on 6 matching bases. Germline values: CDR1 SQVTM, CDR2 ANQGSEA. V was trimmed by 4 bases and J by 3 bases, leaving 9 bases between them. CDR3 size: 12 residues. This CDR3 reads CSVGRGKETQYF. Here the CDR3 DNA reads TGCAGCGTTGGGAGGGGAAAAGAGACCCAGTACTTC.

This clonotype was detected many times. The CDR3 region is CASTISLRGEQFF. CDR3 coding DNA: TGTGCCAGCACCATTTCCCTGCGGGGTGAGCAGTTCTTC. The chain carries TRBV12-3 or TRBV12-4 and TRBJ2-1; a weak D match, TRBD2 (6 bases). The CDR3 covers 13 residues. The V and J ends lost 7 bases and 9 bases respectively, with 16 bases between them.

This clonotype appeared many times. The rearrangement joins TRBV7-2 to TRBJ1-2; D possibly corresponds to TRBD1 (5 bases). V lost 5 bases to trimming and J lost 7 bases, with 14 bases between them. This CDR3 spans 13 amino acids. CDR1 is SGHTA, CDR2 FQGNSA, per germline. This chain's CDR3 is CASSRGRWGGYTF. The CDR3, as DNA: TGTGCCAGCAGCCGGGGACGTTGGGGTGGCTACACCTTC.

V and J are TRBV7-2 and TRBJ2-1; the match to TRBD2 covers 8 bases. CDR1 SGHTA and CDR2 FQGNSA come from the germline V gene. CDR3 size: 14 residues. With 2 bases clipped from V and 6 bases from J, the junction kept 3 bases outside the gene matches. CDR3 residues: CASSLSGGPNEQFF. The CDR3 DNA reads TGTGCCAGCAGCTTAAGCGGGGGCCCCAATGAGCAGTTCTTC.

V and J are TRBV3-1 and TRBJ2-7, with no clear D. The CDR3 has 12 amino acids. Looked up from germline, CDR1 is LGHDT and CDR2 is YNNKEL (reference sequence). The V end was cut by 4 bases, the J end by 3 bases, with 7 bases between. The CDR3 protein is CASSRYNYEQYF. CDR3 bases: TGTGCCAGCAGCCGGTATAACTACGAGCAGTACTTC.

CDR3 amino acids: CASSSTGHSNQPQHF. The CDR3 DNA follows: TGTGCCAGCAGCTCGACGGGGCATAGCAATCAGCCCCAGCATTTT. V gene TRBV3-1 combines with J gene TRBJ1-5; TRBD1 is a possible D gene (5 bases). Trimming cost V 5 bases and J 0 bases, with 11 bases left between them. CDR1 and CDR2 from the germline V gene are LGHDT and YNNKEL (reference sequence). The CDR3 spans 15 residues.

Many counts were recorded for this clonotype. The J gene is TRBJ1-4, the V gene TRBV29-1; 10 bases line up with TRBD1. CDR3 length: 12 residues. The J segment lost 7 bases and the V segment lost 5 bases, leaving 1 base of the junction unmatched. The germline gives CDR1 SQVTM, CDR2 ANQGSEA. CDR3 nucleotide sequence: TGCAGCGTTAGGACAGGGGGTGAAAAACTGTTTTTT. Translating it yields CSVRTGGEKLFF.

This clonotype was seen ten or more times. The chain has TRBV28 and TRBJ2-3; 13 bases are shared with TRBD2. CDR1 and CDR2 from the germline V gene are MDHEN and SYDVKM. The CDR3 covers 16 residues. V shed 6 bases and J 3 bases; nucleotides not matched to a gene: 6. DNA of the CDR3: TGTGCCAGCAGCCCTACTAGCGGGGGGGTAACAGATACGCAGTATTTT. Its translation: CASSPTSGGVTDTQYF.

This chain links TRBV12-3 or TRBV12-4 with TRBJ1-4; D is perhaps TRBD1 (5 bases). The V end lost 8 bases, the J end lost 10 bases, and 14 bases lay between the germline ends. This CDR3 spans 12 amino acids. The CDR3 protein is CASSGVEGKLFF. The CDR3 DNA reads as TGTGCCAGCTCGGGGGTCGAGGGAAAACTGTTTTTT.

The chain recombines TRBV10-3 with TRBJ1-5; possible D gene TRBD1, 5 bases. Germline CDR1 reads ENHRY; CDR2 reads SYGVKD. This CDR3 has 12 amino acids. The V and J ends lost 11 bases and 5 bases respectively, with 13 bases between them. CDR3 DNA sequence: TGTGCCTCAGCCGGGGGGGATCAGCCCCAGCATTTT. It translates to CASAGGDQPQHF.

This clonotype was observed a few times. This chain's CDR3 is CASIPGGAVTDTQYF. CDR3 coding DNA: TGTGCCAGCATCCCCGGCGGGGCTGTAACAGATACGCAGTATTTT. The V and J genes are TRBV28 and TRBJ2-3; D is perhaps TRBD2 (6 bases). This CDR3 has 15 amino acids. Germline CDR1 and CDR2: MDHEN and SYDVKM. Trimming took off 7 bases at V and 3 bases at J, with 17 bases between the two ends.

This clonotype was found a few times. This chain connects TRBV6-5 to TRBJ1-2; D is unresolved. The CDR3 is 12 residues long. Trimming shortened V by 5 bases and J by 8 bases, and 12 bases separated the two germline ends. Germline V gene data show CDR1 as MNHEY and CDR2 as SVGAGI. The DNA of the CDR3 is TGTGCCAGCAGTGACGGACCATGGGGCTACACCTTC. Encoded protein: CASSDGPWGYTF.

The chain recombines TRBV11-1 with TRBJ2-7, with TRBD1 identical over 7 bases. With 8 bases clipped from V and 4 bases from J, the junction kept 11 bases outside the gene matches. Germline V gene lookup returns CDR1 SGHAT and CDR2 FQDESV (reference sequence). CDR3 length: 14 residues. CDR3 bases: TGTGCCAGCGGCCTGGGAACAGGGGCTTACGAGCAGTACTTC. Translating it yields CASGLGTGAYEQYF.

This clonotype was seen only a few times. CDR3 nucleotides: TGTGCCAGCAAACCTCAGGGAGCTCACAATGAGCAGTTCTTC. Translating it yields CASKPQGAHNEQFF. The J gene is TRBJ2-1, the V gene TRBV12-3 or TRBV12-4; D may match TRBD1 or TRBD2 (5 bases each). Deletions cut 7 bases from V and 5 bases from J, with 15 bases between. The CDR3 extends over 14 amino acids.

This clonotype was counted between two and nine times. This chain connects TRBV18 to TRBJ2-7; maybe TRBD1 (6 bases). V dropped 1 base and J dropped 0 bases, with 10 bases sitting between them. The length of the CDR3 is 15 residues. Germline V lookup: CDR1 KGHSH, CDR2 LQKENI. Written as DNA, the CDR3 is TGTGCCAGCTCACCACGGGGGCAGAGCTCCTACGAGCAGTACTTC. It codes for CASSPRGQSSYEQYF. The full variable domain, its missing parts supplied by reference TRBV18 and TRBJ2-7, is NAGVMQNPRHLVRRRGQEARLRCSPMKGHSHVYWYRQLPEEGLKFMVYLQKENIIDESGMPKERFSAEFPKEGPSILRIQQVVRGDSAAYFCASSPRGQSSYEQYFGPGTRLTVT.

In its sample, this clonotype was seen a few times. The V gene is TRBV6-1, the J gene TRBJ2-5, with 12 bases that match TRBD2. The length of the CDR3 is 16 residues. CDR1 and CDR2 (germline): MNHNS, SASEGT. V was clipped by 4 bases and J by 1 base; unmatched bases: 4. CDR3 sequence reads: CASSASGGAFQETQYF. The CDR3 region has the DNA TGTGCCAGCAGTGCTAGCGGGGGGGCCTTCCAAGAGACCCAGTACTTC.

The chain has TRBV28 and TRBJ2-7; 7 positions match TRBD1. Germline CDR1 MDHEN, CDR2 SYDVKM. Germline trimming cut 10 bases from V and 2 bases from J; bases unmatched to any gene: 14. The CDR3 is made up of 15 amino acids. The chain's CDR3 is CATHWTGDSAYEQYF. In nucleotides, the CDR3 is TGTGCCACCCACTGGACTGGGGACAGTGCCTACGAGCAGTACTTC.

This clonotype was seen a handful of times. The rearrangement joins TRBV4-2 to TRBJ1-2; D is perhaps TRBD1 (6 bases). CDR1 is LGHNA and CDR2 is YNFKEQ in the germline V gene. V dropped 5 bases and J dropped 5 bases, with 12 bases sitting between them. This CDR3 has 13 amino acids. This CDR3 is CASSSGTPYGYTF. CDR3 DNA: TGTGCCAGCAGCTCCGGGACACCTTATGGCTACACCTTC.